The T cell receptor (beta chain) described here comes from a study of CXCR3-negative and CXCR3-positive naive CD8 T cells. Study information: Cumulative TRB read yield was some 140 million, averaging about 1.5 +/- 0.3 million per library.

Study findings and constraints: Similar TRBV-TRBJ usage was seen in naive cells (both CXCR3-negative and CXCR3-positive), but memory cells differed. Memory CD8+ cells had much lower diversity, and both naive subsets had comparably high diversity.

TRB cDNA was prepared as libraries by UMI-labeled 5' RACE. TCRdb reprocessed the 5' RACE reads and stores each CDR3 protein as one record, lacking DNA. There are under 75,000 distinct CDR3 sequences in the sample, with 3.5% to 5.5% held by the top ten. To note about this clonotype: Its matching antigen is unknown.

Among CD8+ T cells, naive ones were CD45RO-CCR7+CD27+CD95-. The TCR originated in a human donor in good health. Some clones in this sample may be carry-over from other donors' samples. Sample: naive CXCR3- CD8+ T cells from blood. The subset here: CD45RO-CCR7+CD27+CD95- naive CD8+ T cells lacking CXCR3 (TNR3-).

This CDR3 reads CASSEVGLVDYGYTF. The rearrangement links TRBV6-1 to TRBJ1-2. Germline lookup yields CDR1 MNHNS and CDR2 SASEGT. The CDR3 is 15 residues long.